Ten or more counts support the clone carrying this T cell receptor (beta chain). Its target is not known. These data come from a study of CD8 T cells in ankylosing spondylitis. General study findings and limits: CD8+ cells made up the disease-linked clones, which were relatively rare in peripheral blood. Past research had described some motif variants in reactive arthritis synovial fluid and blood. A TCR beta motif of 7 to 9 highly homologous variants seemed to mark ankylosing spondylitis blood. According to the report, clones linked to the disease were significantly enriched in matched synovial fluid samples taken from ankylosing spondylitis patients.

Quantitative 5'-RACE with molecular barcodes generated TCR beta libraries. TCRdb called the 5' RACE reads again in MiXCR, with one record for every CDR3 protein. The sample lists 500,000 or so distinct CDR3 sequences, approximately 5.3% seen once, with roughly 3.2% in the top ten. Trimming took 3 bases from V and 6 from J, leaving 3 bases between them. Germline loops: CDR1 SGHTA, CDR2 FQGNSA. CDR3 length equals 11 residues. Sequences were obtained from blood, either unsorted or a sorted T cell fraction (not recorded which). The sequence derives from a male donor with ankylosing spondylitis. J is TRBJ1-3 and V is TRBV7-2; D uncertain. CDR3 DNA sequence: TGTGCCAGCAGCTTCGTAAACACCATATATTTT. This translates into CASSFVNTIYF.